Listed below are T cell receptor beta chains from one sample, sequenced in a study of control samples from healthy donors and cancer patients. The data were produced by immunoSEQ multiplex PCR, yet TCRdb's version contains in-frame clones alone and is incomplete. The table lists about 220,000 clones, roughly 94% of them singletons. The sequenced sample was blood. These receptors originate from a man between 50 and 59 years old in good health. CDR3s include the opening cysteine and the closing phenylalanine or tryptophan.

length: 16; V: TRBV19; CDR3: CASSIPPQGGNQPQHF
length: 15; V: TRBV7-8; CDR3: CASRAGRGSTDTQYF
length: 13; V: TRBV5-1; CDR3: CASSIRDGSEAFF
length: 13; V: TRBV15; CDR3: CATSRGGTDTQYF
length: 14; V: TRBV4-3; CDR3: CASSQDGSNQPQHF
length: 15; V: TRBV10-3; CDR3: CAIGGRGRTDQPQHF
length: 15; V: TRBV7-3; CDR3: CASSLGGGDSYEQYF
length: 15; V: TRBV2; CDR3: CASSPGRGGTDTQYF
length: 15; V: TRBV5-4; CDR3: CASSLGVTGNTEAFF
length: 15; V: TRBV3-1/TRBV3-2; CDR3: CASSLRDRATDTQYF
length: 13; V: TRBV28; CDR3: CASRTGSRDGYTF
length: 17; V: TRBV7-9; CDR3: CASSPGLGQGGTGELFF
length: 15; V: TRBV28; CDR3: CASSFLRGGDQPQHF
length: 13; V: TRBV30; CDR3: CAWSVSAGVEQYF
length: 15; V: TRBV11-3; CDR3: CASSPWGGTDNEQFF
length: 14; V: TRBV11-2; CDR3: CASSLLTGANVLTF
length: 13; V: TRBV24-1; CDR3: CATSDLEGRGAFF
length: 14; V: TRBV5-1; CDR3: CASSLAGSNSPLHF
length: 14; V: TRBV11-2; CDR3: CASSLRRDHNEQFF
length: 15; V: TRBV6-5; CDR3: CASTQAVQGDSPLHF
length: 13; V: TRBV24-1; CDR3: CATSPQGSEKLFF
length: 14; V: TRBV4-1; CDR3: CASSQARGDYGYTF
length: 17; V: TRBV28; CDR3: CASSSGTGNRKGSPLHF
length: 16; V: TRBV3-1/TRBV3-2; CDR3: CASSQDKWGRLYGYTF
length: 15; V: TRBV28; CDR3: CASGQGFLSSYEQYF
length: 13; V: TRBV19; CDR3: CASHWGDGTEAFF
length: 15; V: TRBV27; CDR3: CASSYEPHLQETQYF
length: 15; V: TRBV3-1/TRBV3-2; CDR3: CASSPQERENGELFF
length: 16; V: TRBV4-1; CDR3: CASSQGYWDRSEKLFF
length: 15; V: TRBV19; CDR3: CASSIDRIGSTEAFF
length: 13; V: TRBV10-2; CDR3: CASSSTANTEAFF
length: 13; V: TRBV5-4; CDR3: CASSTTGNYGYTF
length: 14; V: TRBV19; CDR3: CASRTRQAPIGYTF
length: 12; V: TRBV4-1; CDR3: CASSQAGDTQYF
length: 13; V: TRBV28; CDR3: CASSSRVLTEAFF
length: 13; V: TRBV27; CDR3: CASSHRQSLEAFF
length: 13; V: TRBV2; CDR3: CASSGDTNSPLHF
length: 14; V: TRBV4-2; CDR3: CASSQARRVGGYTF
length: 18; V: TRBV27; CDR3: CASNRGRDRGLTNTEAFF
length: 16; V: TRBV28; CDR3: CASSSRQIRQNYGYTF
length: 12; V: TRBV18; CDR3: CASSQSTDTQYF
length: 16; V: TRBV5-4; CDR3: CASSRGGQSSTDTQYF
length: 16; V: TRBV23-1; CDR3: CASTRSFINPGNEQFF